Listed below are T cell receptor beta chains from one sample, sequenced in a study of cytomegalovirus exposure and HLA in healthy donors. TCRdb keeps only in-frame clones here, not all; method: immunoSEQ multiplex PCR. The table includes 150,000 to 200,000 clones, less than 90% detected once. Material: PBMCs. These receptors all stem from a woman aged 50 to 60 in good health and CMV-seropositive. CDR3s include the opening cysteine and the closing phenylalanine or tryptophan. D genes are given only for firm matches. Only part of the rows carry a size: once, few, many, or a class if the clone is expanded.

NA,TRBV29-1,NA,TRBJ2-1,CSVDRDYEQFF,TGCAGCGTCGACAGGGACTATGAGCAGTTCTTC
few,TRBV4-3,NA,TRBJ2-2,CASSRTANTGELFF,TGCGCCAGCAGCCGCACGGCGAACACCGGGGAGCTGTTTTTT
NA,TRBV7-7,NA,TRBJ2-3,CASSQGMAGAGTDTQYF,TGTGCTAGCAGCCAGGGGATGGCGGGGGCGGGCACAGATACGCAGTATTTT
NA,TRBV4-1,NA,TRBJ1-2,CASSQVPIRVPRLYGYTF,TGCGCCAGCAGCCAAGTCCCTATCCGGGTCCCAAGGCTCTATGGCTACACCTTC
NA,TRBV28,TRBD1,TRBJ1-2,CASSLGQGAEGYTF,TGTGCCAGCAGTTTAGGGCAGGGGGCGGAAGGCTACACCTTC
NA,TRBV28,NA,TRBJ1-5,CASKDKDFRWGGEGSSNQPQHF,TGTGCCAGCAAAGACAAAGATTTTCGGTGGGGGGGGGAAGGGTCTAGCAATCAGCCCCAGCATTTT
NA,TRBV27,NA,TRBJ2-3,CASRRGRGTDTQYF,TGTGCCAGCCGAAGAGGCAGGGGCACAGATACGCAGTATTTT
NA,TRBV9,NA,TRBJ2-3,CASSARGGPVGDTQYF,TGTGCCAGCAGCGCAAGAGGAGGGCCCGTAGGAGATACGCAGTATTTT
few,TRBV5-1,NA,TRBJ2-1,CASSLAMGGGLSYNEQFF,TGCGCCAGCAGCTTGGCCATGGGCGGGGGCCTCTCCTACAATGAGCAGTTCTTC
NA,TRBV6-6,TRBD2,TRBJ2-5,CASSYLGLAGGWKQYF,TGTGCCAGCAGTTATCTGGGACTAGCGGGAGGCTGGAAGCAGTACTTC
once,TRBV7-2,NA,TRBJ1-1,CASSLYRNSNTEAFF,TGTGCCAGCAGCTTATACAGGAACTCGAACACTGAAGCTTTCTTT
NA,TRBV5-4,TRBD1,TRBJ1-5,CASSLEGGEPQHF,TGTGCCAGCAGCTTGGAAGGGGGCGAGCCCCAGCATTTT
NA,TRBV9,NA,TRBJ1-1,CASSRGDGSKAFF,TGTGCCAGCTCGCGTGGAGACGGCAGTAAAGCTTTCTTT
NA,TRBV11-2,NA,TRBJ1-4,CASSLGTAKNEKLFF,TGTGCCAGCAGCTTAGGGACAGCTAAGAATGAAAAACTGTTTTTT
NA,TRBV7-2,TRBD1,TRBJ2-7,CASSLYRDRPYEQYF,TGTGCCAGCAGCCTCTACCGGGACAGGCCCTACGAGCAGTACTTC
NA,TRBV18,TRBD1,TRBJ1-6,CASSPRGQGSESPLHF,TGTGCCAGCTCACCCAGAGGACAGGGATCGGAATCACCCCTCCACTTT
few,TRBV4-1,NA,TRBJ1-4,CASSQAGLFNEKLFF,TGCGCCAGCAGCCAAGCAGGACTATTTAATGAAAAACTGTTTTTT
few,TRBV18,TRBD2,TRBJ2-2,CASSLQTGTSGTNTGELFF,TGTGCCAGCTCACTGCAGACCGGGACTAGCGGGACGAACACCGGGGAGCTGTTTTTT
NA,TRBV2,TRBD2,TRBJ2-4,CASSDGPKLAGAGQYF,TGTGCCAGCAGTGATGGGCCTAAACTAGCGGGGGCGGGTCAGTACTTC
NA,TRBV5-6,TRBD1,TRBJ2-3,CASSALRLPGQGIADTQYF,TGTGCCAGCAGCGCTCTTAGGCTTCCGGGACAGGGTATCGCAGATACGCAGTATTTT
NA,TRBV28,NA,TRBJ2-5,CASSWEETQYF,TGTGCCAGCAGTTGGGAGGAGACCCAGTACTTC
NA,TRBV5-1,NA,TRBJ1-3,CASSRGTSGNTIYF,TGCGCCAGCAGTAGGGGGACCTCTGGAAACACCATATATTTT
NA,TRBV10-2,NA,TRBJ2-2,CASENQGTGGLFF,TGCGCCAGCGAGAATCAGGGAACCGGGGGGCTGTTTTTT
NA,TRBV6-4,TRBD1,TRBJ1-1,CASSQDRDTEAFF,TGTGCCAGCAGCCAAGACAGGGACACTGAAGCTTTCTTT
NA,TRBV4-1,NA,TRBJ1-2,CASSQDLRSGYTF,TGCGCCAGCAGCCAAGATCTACGGTCTGGCTACACCTTC
NA,TRBV5-1,TRBD1,TRBJ2-1,CASSSGQGLYNEQFF,TGCGCCAGCAGCTCCGGACAGGGACTGTACAATGAGCAGTTCTTC
NA,TRBV21-1,NA,TRBJ2-4,CASGTGAKNIQYF,TGTGCCAGCGGGACAGGGGCCAAAAACATTCAGTACTTC
NA,TRBV4-1,TRBD1,TRBJ1-6,CASSQDSRDRGNNSPLHF,TGCGCCAGCAGCCAAGATTCCCGGGACAGGGGCAATAATTCACCCCTCCACTTT
few,TRBV29-1,TRBD1,TRBJ2-7,CSVSGQGYHEQYF,TGCAGCGTTTCGGGACAGGGGTACCACGAGCAGTACTTC
NA,TRBV11-3,NA,TRBJ2-1,CASSQEGLYNEQFF,TGTGCCAGCAGCCAAGAGGGACTGTACAATGAGCAGTTCTTC
few,TRBV10-3,NA,TRBJ2-7,CATQTGSLLEQYF,TGTGCCACCCAGACAGGAAGTCTACTCGAGCAGTACTTC
NA,TRBV5-1,NA,TRBJ2-3,CASSLPYIARADTQYF,TGCGCCAGCAGCCTGCCATATATTGCTCGGGCAGATACGCAGTATTTT
NA,TRBV19,NA,TRBJ1-2,CASSMTAGSNGYTF,TGTGCCAGTAGTATGACGGCAGGGTCGAACGGCTACACCTTC
NA,TRBV7-2,TRBD2,TRBJ2-7,CASSLDAVAGSLGEQYF,TGTGCCAGCAGCTTAGACGCAGTAGCGGGCTCCCTCGGCGAGCAGTACTTC
once,TRBV6-5,NA,TRBJ2-2,CASSSTGSNTGELFF,TGTGCCAGCAGTTCTACAGGGTCGAACACCGGGGAGCTGTTTTTT
NA,TRBV10-2,TRBD1,TRBJ1-2,CASSGVKDRGQYGYTF,TGCGCCAGCAGTGGGGTAAAGGACAGGGGGCAATATGGCTACACCTTC
NA,TRBV5-1,TRBD2,TRBJ2-7,CASRQTSGTYEQYF,TGCGCCAGCCGCCAGACTAGCGGAACCTACGAGCAGTACTTC
NA,TRBV27,NA,TRBJ2-6,CASRGMAGANVLTF,TGTGCCAGCCGGGGGATGGCTGGGGCCAACGTCCTGACTTTC
NA,TRBV7-8,TRBD2,TRBJ2-5,CASSLVLEAGGGDF,TGTGCCAGCAGCTTAGTCCTAGAAGCGGGGGGAGGGGACTTC
once,TRBV14,NA,TRBJ2-7,CASSQVPDYEQYF,TGTGCCAGCAGCCAAGTGCCAGACTACGAGCAGTACTTC
NA,TRBV5-4,NA,TRBJ2-5,CASRPTPVEETQYF,TGTGCCAGCAGACCAACGCCGGTAGAAGAGACCCAGTACTTC
few,TRBV6-1,NA,TRBJ2-7,CASSEQGYSYEQYF,TGTGCCAGCAGTGAGCAGGGGTACTCCTACGAGCAGTACTTC
NA,TRBV15,NA,TRBJ1-5,CATSGGSLQVNQPQHF,TGTGCCACCAGCGGGGGGTCTCTACAAGTTAATCAGCCCCAGCATTTT
NA,TRBV11-3,TRBD1,TRBJ2-1,CASSPGQGYNEQFF,TGTGCCAGCAGCCCTGGACAGGGCTACAATGAGCAGTTCTTC
NA,TRBV20-1,NA,TRBJ2-7,CSALADEQYF,TGCAGTGCCCTAGCTGACGAGCAGTACTTC
NA,TRBV7-3,NA,TRBJ2-1,CASSPGVYNEQFF,TGTGCCAGCAGCCCCGGGGTCTACAATGAGCAGTTCTTC
NA,TRBV29-1,NA,TRBJ2-7,CSVEKGYEQYF,TGCAGCGTTGAGAAGGGGTACGAGCAGTACTTC
NA,TRBV29-1,TRBD1,TRBJ1-2,CSVELWTGSNYGYTF,TGCAGCGTTGAACTCTGGACAGGGTCTAACTATGGCTACACCTTC
NA,TRBV7-2,TRBD2,TRBJ2-3,CASSLDLSGLAATQYF,TGTGCCAGCAGCTTAGATCTTTCCGGACTAGCGGCTACGCAGTATTTT
NA,TRBV5-5,TRBD1,TRBJ1-1,CASTNRGQGRGWTEAFF,TGTGCCAGCACGAACCGGGGACAGGGGAGAGGATGGACTGAAGCTTTCTTT
NA,TRBV5-1,NA,TRBJ1-1,CASSLGGRGNTEAFF,TGCGCCAGCAGCTTGGGGGGCAGGGGGAACACTGAAGCTTTCTTT
NA,TRBV28,TRBD2,TRBJ2-4,CASSLYSGRGDIQYF,TGTGCCAGCAGTCTCTATAGCGGGCGAGGGGACATTCAGTACTTC
NA,TRBV6-5,NA,TRBJ1-1,CASSYSSPNTEAFF,TGTGCCAGCAGTTACTCGAGCCCGAACACTGAAGCTTTCTTT